Detailed here is one T cell receptor (beta chain). Original processing notes: Estimation of nucleated cell counts relied on the amplification of reference gene primers. Data came from immunoSEQ multiplex PCR; TCRdb stores just in-frame clones and leaves some out. V, J and clone size are taken as reported in that table, and D and trimming were inferred from the DNA itself. The data contain just over 300,000 clones, 70% to 90% of them seen just once; the ten biggest clones take up 3.5% to 4.5%. The CDR3 has 12 amino acids. The germline V gene encodes CDR1 SEHNR and CDR2 FQNEAQ (reference sequence). Trimming pared 5 bases from V and 3 bases from J, leaving 6 bases between. The data originate from a study of blood T cell repertoires in COVID-19. Donors in Cohort 3 who had recovered were those with two negative PCRs, healthcare professional clearance, or resolution of their symptoms.

This receptor was obtained from a man aged 25-45 years who had recovered from COVID-19. Sequenced sample: PBMCs or T cells enriched from blood (not recorded which). The chain employs TRBV7-9 and TRBJ2-3; D is ambiguous. The CDR3 loop is CASSHGTDTQYF. Written as DNA, the CDR3 is TGTGCCAGCAGCCACGGGACAGATACGCAGTATTTT.